These 31 T cell receptor beta chains were sequenced from one sample in a study of blood T cell repertoires in COVID-19. The protocol was immunoSEQ multiplex PCR, while the TCRdb copy is restricted to in-frame clones and leaves out a portion. The data show some 140,000 clones, around four fifths seen once. Sequencing input: peripheral blood. All receptors derive from a man aged 80 or over with acute or convalescent COVID-19.

This clone was observed a handful of times. This chain connects TRBV9 to TRBJ2-1; D is unresolved. The V gene's germline CDR1 is SGDLS and CDR2 YYNGEE. The CDR3 has 18 amino acids. Trimming cost V 0 bases and J 0 bases, with 16 bases left between them. CDR3 sequence: CASSVGNTLSSSYNEQFF. CDR3 nucleotides: TGTGCCAGCAGCGTAGGTAATACGCTTTCGAGCTCCTACAATGAGCAGTTCTTC.

The chain carries TRBV10-3 and TRBJ2-5; 11 bases are shared with TRBD2. CDR1 and CDR2 (germline): ENHRY, SYGVKD. The CDR3 covers 14 residues. V shed 5 bases, J shed 4 bases, and the junction held 3 bases outside the gene matches. The CDR3 is CAISNLAGGETQYF. CDR3 bases: TGTGCCATCAGTAATCTAGCGGGGGGAGAGACCCAGTACTTC.

This rearrangement joins TRBV5-6 to TRBJ2-5; 8 nucleotides match TRBD1. Germline V gene sequence: CDR1 SGHDT, CDR2 YYEEEE. This CDR3 is 15 amino acids long. The trim removed 2 bases at V and 3 bases at J, leaving 6 bases unmatched. CDR3 loop: CASSFAGTGEETQYF. CDR3 nucleotides: TGTGCCAGCAGCTTTGCGGGGACAGGAGAAGAGACCCAGTACTTC.

This chain links TRBV12-3 or TRBV12-4 with TRBJ2-3, with unresolved D. This CDR3 contains 13 residues. Trimming took off 2 bases at V and 9 bases at J, with 12 bases between the two ends. DNA of the CDR3: TGTGCCAGCAGTTTAAGTTTTATTGCGACGCAGTATTTT. This encodes CASSLSFIATQYF.

In this sample, this clone turned up once. This chain links TRBV6-5 with TRBJ1-1; no firm D call. This CDR3 is 15 amino acids long. The germline gives CDR1 MNHEY, CDR2 SVGAGI. Trimming took 0 bases from V and 1 from J, leaving 9 bases between them. The CDR3: CASSYSGGRNTEAFF. Written as DNA, the CDR3 is TGTGCCAGCAGTTACTCCGGAGGTAGGAACACTGAAGCTTTCTTT.

CDR3 nucleotide sequence: TGTGCCAGCAGCGTAGGCGCCTCGAATCAAGAGACCCAGTACTTC. Translated, it gives CASSVGASNQETQYF. This sequence joins TRBV9 and TRBJ2-5, with D unclear. CDR1 and CDR2 from the germline V gene are SGDLS and YYNGEE. The CDR3 extends over 15 amino acids. The V end lost 0 bases, the J end lost 2 bases, and 11 bases lay between the germline ends.

V and J are TRBV30 and TRBJ1-4; 8 positions agree with TRBD1. The CDR3 covers 14 residues. With V trimmed by 4 bases and J by 3 bases, 4 bases remained unmatched. Germline CDR1 GTSNPN, CDR2 SVGIG (reference sequence). Written as DNA, the CDR3 is TGTGCCTGGAATAGACAGGGGCCTAATGAAAAACTGTTTTTT. The encoded protein is CAWNRQGPNEKLFF.

The rearrangement uses TRBV29-1 and TRBJ2-3; possible D gene TRBD2, 6 bases. CDR3 length: 12 amino acids. CDR1 and CDR2 from the germline V gene are SQVTM and ANQGSEA. V was pared by 1 base and J by 6 bases, with 8 bases between. The DNA for the CDR3 is TGCAGCGTTGAAGTTGCGGGGGATACGCAGTATTTT. This gives the protein CSVEVAGDTQYF.

The J gene is TRBJ2-5, the V gene TRBV2, with 9 bases identical to TRBD1. Trimming cost V 7 bases and J 4 bases; bases outside gene matches: 7. Germline V gives CDR1 SNHLY, CDR2 FYNNEI. This CDR3 has 14 amino acids. CDR3 bases: TGTGCCAGCACAGGACAGGGGATGGTAGAGACCCAGTACTTC. It encodes CASTGQGMVETQYF.

The chain carries TRBV28 and TRBJ2-3; D unresolved. Per the germline V gene, CDR1 is MDHEN and CDR2 is SYDVKM. With 3 bases removed from V and 1 base from J, the gap between germline ends came to 5 bases. The CDR3 length is 13 residues. Written as DNA, the CDR3 is TGTGCCAGCAGTTTTCCGGGCACAGATACGCAGTATTTT. Residues: CASSFPGTDTQYF.

V is TRBV7-8 and J is TRBJ1-6; a possible D gene is TRBD1 (5 bases). This CDR3 comprises 16 residues. V was shortened by 5 bases and J by 10 bases, with 21 bases between the two germline ends. CDR1 is SGHVS, CDR2 FQNEAQ, per germline. This CDR3 reads CASSILEDTGRSPLHF. The CDR3 DNA is TGTGCCAGCAGCATACTCGAGGACACAGGTCGCTCACCCCTCCACTTT.

V gene TRBV5-1 combines with J gene TRBJ1-6; 9 bases match TRBD1. Germline lookup yields CDR1 SGHRS and CDR2 YFSETQ. The CDR3 covers 16 residues. The V segment lost 4 bases and the J segment 9 bases; nucleotides outside the gene matches: 11. The CDR3 DNA follows: TGCGCCAGCAGCAAACCCAACGGGACAGGGTTTTCACCCCTCCACTTT. Amino acid sequence: CASSKPNGTGFSPLHF.

The V and J genes are TRBV12-3 or TRBV12-4 and TRBJ2-7, with TRBD2 as a possible D gene (6 bases). The ends were cut back, 3 bases at V and 3 bases at J, with 9 bases in the middle. The CDR3 runs 13 residues. The CDR3 nucleotides are TGTGCCAGCAGTTTCCGGGGGTACTACGAGCAGTACTTC. Translating gives CASSFRGYYEQYF.

CDR3 sequence (DNA): TGTGCCAGCTCACCGACAGGGGCCGATAACTATGGCTACACCTTC. Encoded protein: CASSPTGADNYGYTF. The rearrangement uses TRBV18 and TRBJ1-2; 8 positions match TRBD1. In germline, CDR1 is KGHSH, CDR2 LQKENI. The V segment lost 3 bases and the J segment 1 base; nucleotides outside the gene matches: 4. The CDR3 length is 15 residues.

The V gene is TRBV5-1, the J gene TRBJ1-2; 7 nucleotides match TRBD1. After removal of 4 bases from V and 8 bases from J, the junction contained 8 bases not matched to a gene. Germline CDR1 and CDR2: SGHRS and YFSETQ. There are 13 residues in the CDR3. The CDR3 DNA reads as TGCGCCAGCAGCACCGAGGGGGCGAGAGGCTACACCTTC. It translates to CASSTEGARGYTF.

This chain links TRBV10-3 with TRBJ2-3, with 12 nucleotides matching TRBD1. Germline V lookup: CDR1 ENHRY, CDR2 SYGVKD. The CDR3 runs to 19 residues. The J segment lost 2 bases and the V segment lost 10 bases, leaving 19 bases of the junction unmatched. Written as DNA, the CDR3 is TGTGCCACAAGTGGGACAGGGGGCCCAAAAAAGGGCTCCACAGATACGCAGTATTTT. As protein: CATSGTGGPKKGSTDTQYF.

The V and J genes are TRBV6-5 and TRBJ1-2; 7 nucleotides line up with TRBD1. The CDR3 runs to 14 residues. CDR1 and CDR2 (germline): MNHEY, SVGAGI. Trimming cost V 7 bases and J 4 bases; bases outside gene matches: 9. CDR3 loop: CASIPQGTSYGYTF. Written as DNA, the CDR3 is TGTGCCAGCATCCCACAGGGGACCAGCTATGGCTACACCTTC.

This clone was picked up one time. CDR3 region: CASSPRTGEYTGELFF. The DNA of the CDR3 is TGTGCCAGCAGCCCCCGGACAGGGGAGTACACCGGGGAGCTGTTTTTT. The chain uses TRBV9 and TRBJ2-2; 9 bases are shared with TRBD1. CDR1 and CDR2 from the germline V gene are SGDLS and YYNGEE. This CDR3 is 16 amino acids long. The V segment lost 4 bases and the J segment 3 bases; nucleotides outside the gene matches: 7.

This chain connects TRBV5-1 to TRBJ2-3; 11 positions match TRBD2. J lost 2 bases, V lost 4 bases, and 6 bases had no gene match. The CDR3 covers 16 residues. Germline CDR1 is SGHRS and CDR2 is YFSETQ. CDR3 region: CASSTLAGGPTDTQYF. In DNA, the CDR3 is TGCGCCAGCAGCACCCTAGCGGGGGGCCCCACAGATACGCAGTATTTT.

This chain joins TRBV2 and TRBJ1-5, with TRBD1 identical over 7 bases. The junction had 15 bases not matched to a gene; V was cut back by 7 bases and J by 3 bases. The CDR3 totals 17 residues. The germline V gene encodes CDR1 SNHLY and CDR2 FYNNEI. CDR3 sequence (DNA): TGTGCCAGCAACCGGATCCGGACCGGGACAGACAATCAGCCCCAGCATTTT. It specifies CASNRIRTGTDNQPQHF. Full variable domain (missing parts from reference TRBV2 and TRBJ1-5): EPEVTQTPSHQVTQMGQEVILRCVPISNHLYFYWYRQILGQKVEFLVSFYNNEISEKSEIFDDQFSVERPDGSNFTLKIRSTKLEDSAMYFCASNRIRTGTDNQPQHFGDGTRLSIL.

The V call is TRBV11-2, the J call TRBJ2-1; maybe TRBD2 (7 bases). This CDR3 contains 18 residues. Germline-derived CDR1 and CDR2 are SGHAT and FQNNGV. Trimming removed 1 base at V and 6 bases at J, with 22 bases between. The CDR3 is CASSLVIGMGAGANEQFF. DNA for the CDR3: TGTGCCAGCAGCTTAGTGATTGGCATGGGGGCGGGGGCCAATGAGCAGTTCTTC. Full variable domain (outside the CDR3, taken from reference TRBV11-2 and TRBJ2-1): EAGVAQSPRYKIIEKRQSVAFWCNPISGHATLYWYQQILGQGPKLLIQFQNNGVVDDSQLPKDRFSAERLKGVDSTLKIQPAKLEDSAVYLCASSLVIGMGAGANEQFFGPGTRLTVL.

The chain combines TRBV12-3 or TRBV12-4 with TRBJ2-7; 10 bases are a match to TRBD1. The CDR3 has 12 amino acids. V trimming: 5 bases; J trimming: 7 bases; junction bases outside the gene matches: 2. The CDR3 protein is CASSPDRGEQYF. CDR3 DNA sequence: TGTGCCAGCAGTCCGGACAGGGGGGAGCAGTACTTC.

The V call is TRBV5-1, the J call TRBJ2-2, with 7 bases aligning to TRBD2. The length of the CDR3 is 14 residues. Germline V gives CDR1 SGHRS, CDR2 YFSETQ. The ends lost 0 bases at V and 4 bases at J; junction bases unmatched: 0. CDR3 loop: CASSLGGGTGELFF. Written as DNA, the CDR3 is TGCGCCAGCAGCTTGGGGGGGGGCACCGGGGAGCTGTTTTTT.

This clone came up a few times. The rearrangement joins TRBV5-8 to TRBJ1-5; TRBD1 agrees at 8 bases. V was pared by 5 bases and J by 7 bases, with 11 bases of the junction left unmatched. There are 15 residues in the CDR3. Per the germline V gene, CDR1 is SGHTS and CDR2 is YDEGEE. CDR3 DNA: TGTGCCAGCAGGTCGCAGGGGGCGCAGGGACAGCCCCAGCATTTT. Translating it yields CASRSQGAQGQPQHF.

The genes are TRBV4-2 and TRBJ2-3; no reliable D call. Germline V lookup: CDR1 LGHNA, CDR2 YNFKEQ. This CDR3 spans 15 amino acids. The V and J ends lost 0 bases and 3 bases respectively, with 10 bases between them. This CDR3 reads CASSQDSETTDTQYF. The CDR3 coding sequence is TGTGCCAGCAGCCAAGATTCGGAGACGACAGATACGCAGTATTTT.

The chain carries TRBV2 and TRBJ2-4, with D tentatively TRBD2 (6 bases). This CDR3 region has 12 residues. Germline V gives CDR1 SNHLY, CDR2 FYNNEI. The V end lost 8 bases, the J end lost 8 bases, and 13 bases lay between the germline ends. CDR3 bases: TGTGCCAGCGGGAAAACGGGGGACATTCAGTACTTC. Encoded protein: CASGKTGDIQYF.

This chain links TRBV3-1 (or the pseudogene TRBV3-2) with TRBJ2-3, with TRBD2 as a possible D gene (6 bases). Germline assignment: CDR1 LGHDT and CDR2 YNNKEL (reference sequence). Trimming took off 3 bases at V and 5 bases at J, with 15 bases between the two ends. This CDR3 is built from 15 residues. This CDR3 is CASSQRGGEIDTQYF. CDR3 coding DNA: TGTGCCAGCAGCCAGAGGGGCGGGGAGATAGATACGCAGTATTTT.

The chain has TRBV19 and TRBJ2-7; 10 nucleotides line up with TRBD1. The CDR3 runs 19 residues. V lost 5 bases, J lost 0 bases, and 16 bases stayed unmatched. Germline-derived CDR1 and CDR2 are LNHDA and SQIVND (reference sequence). CDR3 DNA sequence: TGTGCCAGTAGTTTCGAAACCGGGACAGGGGCAAGTTTCTCCTACGAGCAGTACTTC. It specifies CASSFETGTGASFSYEQYF.

The chain joins TRBV19 to TRBJ1-1; no reliable D call. Germline V gives CDR1 LNHDA, CDR2 SQIVND (reference sequence). V dropped 7 bases and J dropped 8 bases, with 20 bases sitting between them. The CDR3 contains 14 residues. CDR3 sequence: CASTPMAAAKEAFF. The CDR3 nucleotides are TGTGCCAGTACCCCGATGGCGGCGGCAAAGGAAGCTTTCTTT.

This chain joins TRBV30 and TRBJ1-5; no clear D. Germline V CDR1 and CDR2: GTSNPN, SVGIG (reference sequence). Trimming took off 3 bases at V and 5 bases at J, with 17 bases between the two ends. The CDR3 has 15 amino acids. The CDR3 region is CAWSPGIKNDQPQHF. The CDR3 region has the DNA TGTGCCTGGAGCCCCGGGATCAAGAACGATCAGCCCCAGCATTTT. Filled out from reference TRBV30 and TRBJ1-5, the complete variable domain reads SQTIHQWPATLVQPVGSPLSLECTVEGTSNPNLYWYRQAAGRGLQLLFYSVGIGQISSEVPQNLSASRPQDRQFILSSKKLLLSDSGFYLCAWSPGIKNDQPQHFGDGTRLSIL.

In this sample, this clone turned up once. V usage is TRBV5-1 and J usage is TRBJ2-3, with TRBD2 matching over 14 bases. The CDR3 is made up of 19 amino acids. Germline CDR1 SGHRS, CDR2 YFSETQ. Trimming cost V 2 bases and J 0 bases; bases outside gene matches: 8. The CDR3, as DNA: TGCGCCAGCAGCTTCCTAGGACTAGCGGGGGGCCAAAGCACAGATACGCAGTATTTT. This encodes CASSFLGLAGGQSTDTQYF.